This T cell receptor (beta chain) was captured by sequencing in a study of blood T cell repertoires in COVID-19. For the study at large: Material from acute and convalescent COVID-19 was sourced from the United States, Italy and Spain. The cDNA or gDNA used as material had been derived from T cells, B-cell-depleted T cells, or PBMCs.

As processed by the authors: Amplification from reference gene primers served as the basis for estimated nucleated cell counts. Clones were read by immunoSEQ multiplex PCR, and TCRdb kept only the in-frame ones, dropping some. V and J calls plus clone size are reproduced from that table; the DNA served to infer D and trimming. The sample lists around 27,000 clones; 85% to 90% were seen once. The sequence came from a human donor in a cohort sampled during active COVID-19. The sequenced sample was peripheral blood.

The CDR3 spells CSPRQGLTQYF. For the CDR3, the DNA is TGCAGCCCTAGGCAGGGTCTCACCCAGTACTTC. V is TRBV20-1 and J is TRBJ2-5; a possible D gene is TRBD1 (5 bases). The CDR3 runs 11 residues. Per germline, CDR1 DFQATT and CDR2 SNEGSKA (reference sequence).